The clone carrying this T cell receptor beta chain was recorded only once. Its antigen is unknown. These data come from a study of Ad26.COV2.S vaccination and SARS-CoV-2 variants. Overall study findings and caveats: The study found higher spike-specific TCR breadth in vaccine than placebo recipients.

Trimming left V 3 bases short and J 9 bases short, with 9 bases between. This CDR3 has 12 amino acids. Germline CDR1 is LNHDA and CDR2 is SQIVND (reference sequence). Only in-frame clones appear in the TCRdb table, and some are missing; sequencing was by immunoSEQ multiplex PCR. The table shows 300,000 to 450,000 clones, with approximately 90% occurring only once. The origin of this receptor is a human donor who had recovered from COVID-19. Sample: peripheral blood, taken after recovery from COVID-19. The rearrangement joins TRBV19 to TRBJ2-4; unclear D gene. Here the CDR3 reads CASSIGGTIQYF. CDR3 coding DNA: TGTGCCAGTAGTATCGGCGGAACCATTCAGTACTTC.